These 30 T cell receptor beta chains were sequenced from one sample in a study of T cells in Graves' hyperthyroidism and ophthalmopathy. Amplification of TCR beta CDR3 regions used RNA as the template. The primer set for the first-round RT-PCR of the TCR CDR3 was HTBI. TCRdb itself ran the multiplex PCR reads through MiXCR, one entry per CDR3 protein. Found here are hundreds of thousands of distinct CDR3 sequences, 45% of them singletons; the top ten hold about 7%. Sequencing was done on a sample of peripheral blood or thyroid tissue (not recorded which). The source of these receptors is an adult man with Graves' disease, either hyperthyroidism or ophthalmopathy (not recorded which).

There are many counts of this clonotype. The V call is TRBV20-1, the J call TRBJ2-5; D perhaps matches TRBD1 (6 bases). The CDR3 loop spans 14 amino acids. Germline assignment: CDR1 DFQATT and CDR2 SNEGSKA (reference sequence). The V and J ends lost 2 bases and 5 bases respectively, with 15 bases between them. CDR3 protein: CSARTPQGWETQYF. The CDR3 DNA follows: TGCAGTGCTAGAACACCTCAGGGGTGGGAGACCCAGTACTTC.

V usage is TRBV25-1 and J usage is TRBJ2-5; D is unclear. V lost 4 bases and J lost 7, with 7 bases in between. The CDR3 extends over 11 amino acids. Germline V CDR1 and CDR2: MGHDK, SYGVNS. Here the CDR3 DNA reads TGTGCCAGCAGTGCCAAAGGGACCCAGTACTTC. This gives the protein CASSAKGTQYF. The full variable domain, completed using reference TRBV25-1 and TRBJ2-5, is EADIYQTPRYLVIGTGKKITLECSQTMGHDKMYWYQQDPGMELHLIHYSYGVNSTEKGDLSSESTVSRIRTEHFPLTLESARPSHTSQYLCASSAKGTQYFGPGTRLLVL.

V and J are TRBV15 and TRBJ2-3; D remains ambiguous. Germline CDR1 and CDR2: LNHNV and YYDKDF (reference sequence). CDR3 length: 13 residues. V was cut by 0 bases and J by 6 bases, with 7 bases left in between. The chain's CDR3 is CATSRDTPDTQYF. CDR3 in DNA: TGTGCCACCAGCAGAGATACCCCTGATACGCAGTATTTT. The full variable domain, with the rest looked up from reference TRBV15 and TRBJ2-3, is DAMVIQNPRYQVTQFGKPVTLSCSQTLNHNVMYWYQQKSSQAPKLLFHYYDKDFNNEADTPDNFQSRRPNTSFCFLDIRSPGLGDTAMYLCATSRDTPDTQYFGPGTRLTVL.

The V and J genes are TRBV13 and TRBJ1-1; D gene ambiguous. The CDR3 has 14 amino acids. V was clipped by 6 bases and J by 4 bases, with 15 bases between them. Germline CDR1 reads PRHDT; CDR2 reads FYEKMQ (reference sequence). In DNA form, the CDR3 reads TGTGCCAGCAGTTTATGGCAATTCGGCACTGAAGCTTTCTTT. Amino acids: CASSLWQFGTEAFF. The full variable domain, its missing parts supplied by reference TRBV13 and TRBJ1-1, is AAGVIQSPRHLIKEKRETATLKCYPIPRHDTVYWYQQGPGQDPQFLISFYEKMQSDKGSIPDRFSAQQFSDYHSELNMSSLELGDSALYFCASSLWQFGTEAFFGQGTRLTVV.

There are a few counts of this clonotype. V is TRBV7-2 and J is TRBJ2-7, with a tentative D call TRBD2 (7 bases). The CDR3 sequence is 15 residues long. CDR1 and CDR2 from the germline V gene are SGHTA and FQGNSA. V was trimmed by 6 bases and J by 5 bases, leaving 20 bases between them. CDR3 bases: TGTGCCAGCAGTTTAAAAGGAGGGGGGGTCCACGAGCAGTACTTC. This gives the protein CASSLKGGGVHEQYF.

To note about this clonotype: The conserved closing phenylalanine or tryptophan is absent in this CDR3, likely reflecting a read error. The V and J genes are TRBV25-1 and TRBJ1-1; D not resolved. Germline CDR1 is MGHDK and CDR2 is SYGVNS. The CDR3 covers 14 residues. V was clipped by 5 bases and J by 4 bases, with 14 bases between them. CDR3 in DNA: TGTGCCAGCAGTTACTCGCGGCAGATCACTGAAGCTTTCCTT. Its protein is CASSYSRQITEAFL.

Turning to this clonotype: It is likely a read error, because the conserved phenylalanine at the end of the CDR3 is missing. V and J are TRBV10-2 and TRBJ1-2; a weak D match, TRBD1 (5 bases). Germline CDR1 is WSHSY and CDR2 is SAAADI. The CDR3 totals 15 residues. V shed 0 bases and J shed 10 bases, with 18 bases lying between them. This CDR3 is CASSESAWGVAPYTL. The CDR3 DNA sequence: TGCGCCAGCAGTGAGTCGGCTTGGGGGGTAGCCCCCTACACCCTC.

V usage is TRBV7-3 and J usage is TRBJ2-7; the match to TRBD2 covers 9 bases. Germline loops: CDR1 SGHTA, CDR2 FQGTGA. Trimming took 2 bases from V and 5 from J; bases not matched to a gene: 13. This CDR3 spans 17 amino acids. The CDR3 coding sequence is TGTGCCAGCAGCTTATCTTGGCGGGAGGGACCCCCCAACGAGCAGTACTTC. Protein sequence: CASSLSWREGPPNEQYF.

This clonotype has just a few counts. This chain connects TRBV11-2 to TRBJ2-5; 7 bases are a match to TRBD1. The germline CDR1 and CDR2 sequences are SGHAT and FQNNGV. This CDR3 comprises 15 residues. V trimming: 1 base; J trimming: 6 bases; junction bases outside the gene matches: 8. The CDR3 DNA sequence: TGTGCCAGCAGCTTAGTCCGAGGGGGCGCAAAGACCCAGTACTTC. Translation: CASSLVRGGAKTQYF.

This clonotype was seen more than once but under ten times. The J gene is TRBJ1-5, the V gene TRBV19; D gene unclear. From germline, CDR1 is LNHDA and CDR2 SQIVND (reference sequence). V dropped 3 bases and J dropped 6 bases, with 15 bases sitting between them. The CDR3 loop spans 15 amino acids. The CDR3 here is CASSINREGVQPQHF. The CDR3, as DNA: TGTGCCAGTAGTATCAATAGGGAGGGCGTTCAGCCCCAGCATTTT.

Regarding this clonotype: Being one base from a much bigger clone, this may be a read error. Given the absence of the conserved phenylalanine or tryptophan at the CDR3 end, a read error is likely. This rearrangement joins TRBV2 to TRBJ2-7, with no clear D. Germline V gene data show CDR1 as SNHLY and CDR2 as FYNNEI. This CDR3 region has 11 residues. Trimming left V 6 bases short and J 5 bases short, with 8 bases between. CDR3 loop: CASSETDEQYL. The CDR3 DNA is TGTGCCAGCAGCGAAACGGACGAGCAGTACCTC.

This clonotype was found a few times. The CDR3 sequence is CSAKLSGSLGYEQYF. The CDR3 nucleotides are TGCAGTGCTAAACTTAGCGGGAGTCTGGGATACGAGCAGTACTTC. The rearrangement links TRBV20-1 to TRBJ2-7, with TRBD2 matching over 9 bases. CDR1 DFQATT and CDR2 SNEGSKA come from the germline V gene (reference sequence). This CDR3 is built from 15 residues. V lost 4 bases, J lost 4 bases, and 11 bases stayed unmatched.

V is TRBV29-1 and J is TRBJ2-6; 8 bases agree with TRBD1. Germline V gives CDR1 SQVTM, CDR2 ANQGSEA. V was pared by 6 bases and J by 0 bases, with 7 bases of the junction left unmatched. This CDR3 spans 16 amino acids. The DNA for the CDR3 is TGCAGCGTCCTCGGGACAGGCGGCTCTGGGGCCAACGTCCTGACTTTC. Its protein product is CSVLGTGGSGANVLTF.

The genes are TRBV25-1 and TRBJ1-2; D not resolved. V lost 7 bases and J 2 bases, leaving 11 bases between the germline ends. Germline V gene lookup returns CDR1 MGHDK and CDR2 SYGVNS. There are 13 residues in the CDR3. CDR3 coding DNA: TGTGCCAGCACTCCGAACCTCAACTATGGCTACACCTTC. Its protein is CASTPNLNYGYTF.

The CDR3 here is CASSRQGGGFSPLHF. In DNA form, the CDR3 reads TGTGCCAGCAGTCGACAAGGCGGAGGTTTTTCACCCCTCCACTTT. This chain joins TRBV7-4 and TRBJ1-6; no clear D. The germline V gene has CDR1 SGHVT and CDR2 SQSDAQ. The CDR3 is made up of 15 amino acids. Between the trimmed V and J ends, which lost 6 bases and 9 bases, there was a span of 18 bases. Drawing the rest from reference TRBV7-4 and TRBJ1-6, the complete variable domain is GAGVSQSPRYKVAKRGRDVALRCDSISGHVTLYWYRQTLGQGSEVLTYSQSDAQRDKSGRPSGRFSAERPERSVSTLKIQRTEQGDSAVYLCASSRQGGGFSPLHFGNGTRLTVT.

This clonotype has only a few counts. V is TRBV7-2 and J is TRBJ1-5, with 7 bases identical to TRBD1. This CDR3 region has 14 residues. J was trimmed by 5 bases and V by 5 bases; bases with no gene match: 6. Germline V gives CDR1 SGHTA, CDR2 FQGNSA. CDR3 DNA sequence: TGTGCCAGCAGCCGGGACAGCACCTATCAGCCCCAGCATTTT. Translation: CASSRDSTYQPQHF.

This clonotype occurred a few times. This chain connects TRBV6-5 to TRBJ1-4, with D possibly being TRBD1 (6 bases). The germline V gene has CDR1 MNHEY and CDR2 SVGAGI. V shed 2 bases and J shed 8 bases, with 12 bases lying between them. The CDR3 has 14 residues. In nucleotides, the CDR3 is TGTGCCAGCAGTTACAGCCCAGGGGAGGAAAAACTGTTTTTT. Translated: CASSYSPGEEKLFF.

On this clonotype itself: Germline and junction disagree at one end, which may indicate a read error. The chain links TRBV6-5 to TRBJ1-4, with D possibly being TRBD1 (5 bases). The CDR3 covers 9 residues. Germline CDR1 and CDR2: MNHEY and SVGAGI. The CDR3 region is CATSSSGHF. The DNA of the CDR3 is TGTGCCACCAGTTCCTCAGGACATTTT.

This clonotype was seen a few times. The chain combines TRBV5-1 with TRBJ1-2; perhaps TRBD1 as D (6 bases). This CDR3 is built from 13 residues. V was shortened by 2 bases and J by 6 bases, with 11 bases between the two germline ends. Germline V CDR1 and CDR2: SGHRS, YFSETQ. In DNA form, the CDR3 reads TGCGCCAGCAGCTTTGTGGGGGCTGATGGCTACACCTTC. It encodes CASSFVGADGYTF.

V gene TRBV20-1 combines with J gene TRBJ2-5, with 13 bases identical to TRBD2. Germline CDR1 reads DFQATT; CDR2 reads SNEGSKA (reference sequence). This CDR3 region has 17 residues. Unmatched junction bases numbered 8, after V lost 3 bases and J lost 1 base. The CDR3 spells CSARVRLAGGVQETQYF. The CDR3 DNA sequence: TGCAGTGCTAGGGTCCGACTAGCGGGGGGCGTCCAAGAGACCCAGTACTTC.

V usage is TRBV7-9 and J usage is TRBJ1-1; D gene uncertain. V lost 5 bases to trimming and J lost 7 bases, with 14 bases between them. Germline CDR1 is SEHNR and CDR2 is FQNEAQ (reference sequence). The CDR3 runs to 13 residues. The CDR3 loop reads CASSRTGYFEAFF. CDR3 nucleotide sequence: TGTGCCAGCAGCCGCACTGGCTACTTTGAAGCTTTCTTT.

This rearrangement joins TRBV6-1 to TRBJ1-2; no firm D call. CDR1 and CDR2 (germline): MNHNS, SASEGT. V lost 2 bases and J 0 bases, leaving 13 bases between the germline ends. The CDR3 is 16 residues long. CDR3 residues: CASSEYASGTNYGYTF. CDR3 nucleotide sequence: TGTGCCAGCAGTGAATATGCAAGCGGGACTAACTATGGCTACACCTTC.

Regarding this clonotype: The junction does not match germline at one end; this may be a read error. CDR3 coding DNA: TGTGCCCCCAGGCTAGACGCGCATTTCGCCTATGGCTACACCTTC. Its translation: CAPRLDAHFAYGYTF. V is TRBV15 and J is TRBJ1-2, with D unclear. CDR3 length equals 15 residues. Germline V lookup: CDR1 LNHNV, CDR2 YYDKDF (reference sequence).

The J gene is TRBJ1-2, the V gene TRBV2; TRBD1 might be the D (6 bases). Trimming took 5 bases from V and 4 from J, leaving 17 bases between them. The germline CDR1 and CDR2 sequences are SNHLY and FYNNEI. This CDR3 spans 15 amino acids. The CDR3 reads CASSLGRGPGYGYTF. DNA for the CDR3: TGTGCCAGCAGTTTGGGCAGGGGTCCTGGCTATGGCTACACCTTC.

V is TRBV2 and J is TRBJ2-5, with 10 positions matching TRBD2. Germline CDR1 is SNHLY and CDR2 is FYNNEI. The CDR3 extends over 14 amino acids. J was trimmed by 5 bases and V by 10 bases; bases with no gene match: 10. The CDR3 region has the DNA TGTGCCAACAGGGCTAGCGGGAGTTGGGAGACCCAGTACTTC. This codes for CANRASGSWETQYF.

This sequence joins TRBV19 and TRBJ2-5; 12 bases agree with TRBD2. With 2 bases clipped from V and 5 bases from J, the junction kept 15 bases outside the gene matches. The CDR3 is made up of 19 amino acids. CDR1 and CDR2 from the germline V gene are LNHDA and SQIVND (reference sequence). CDR3 nucleotide sequence: TGTGCCAGTAGTATAATAGGCCTAGCGGGAGGGCCTAAGGAGGAGACCCAGTACTTC. Translation gives CASSIIGLAGGPKEETQYF.

Concerning this clonotype: A much larger clone lies a single base off, so this may be a read error. CDR3 in DNA: TGTGCCAGCAGTGAGGGACAGTTAGATAACACTGAAGCTTTCTTT. Translated: CASSEGQLDNTEAFF. The chain employs TRBV7-2 and TRBJ1-1; 7 bases are a match to TRBD1. The junction had 9 bases not matched to a gene; V was cut back by 6 bases and J by 2 bases. Germline CDR1 and CDR2: SGHTA and FQGNSA. This CDR3 contains 15 residues. Complete variable domain (other parts from reference TRBV7-2 and TRBJ1-1): GAGVSQSPSNKVTEKGKDVELRCDPISGHTALYWYRQSLGQGLEFLIYFQGNSAPDKSGLPSDRFSAERTGGSVSTLTIQRTQQEDSAVYLCASSEGQLDNTEAFFGQGTRLTVV.

The sample holds a few counts of this clonotype. The DNA for the CDR3 is TGTGCCAGCAGCGTCGACAGTATGGAAGGAAACACCATATATTTT. It encodes CASSVDSMEGNTIYF. The chain has TRBV9 and TRBJ1-3, with a possible D match to TRBD1 (5 bases). The germline V gene encodes CDR1 SGDLS and CDR2 YYNGEE. The CDR3 is 15 amino acids. The V and J ends lost 2 bases and 4 bases respectively, with 13 bases between them.

The CDR3 protein is CASSLGGGEGSQPQHF. Written as DNA, the CDR3 is TGTGCCAGCAGCTTAGGAGGCGGGGAAGGTAGTCAGCCCCAGCATTTT. The J gene is TRBJ1-5, the V gene TRBV7-8; D gene uncertain. The V and J ends lost 1 base and 6 bases respectively, with 16 bases between them. The CDR3 runs 16 residues. Germline assignment: CDR1 SGHVS and CDR2 FQNEAQ.

V and J are TRBV20-1 and TRBJ1-3, with a tentative D call TRBD1 (6 bases). The CDR3 spans 15 residues. Germline V CDR1 and CDR2: DFQATT, SNEGSKA (reference sequence). V was pared by 0 bases and J by 4 bases, with 13 bases between. DNA for the CDR3: TGCAGTGCTAGAGACGCAACAGGGCGAGGAAACACCATATATTTT. Translation gives CSARDATGRGNTIYF.